This TCR beta chain was identified in a study of T cells in localized non-small cell lung cancer. Study conclusions and caveats: Among the top 100 tumor clones, a median roughly 57 appeared in adjacent lung. There was higher T cell clonality in uninvolved adjacent lung than in tumor, and it was highest there. Sequencing was restricted to one tumor region; therefore, heterogeneity remains possible.

For this clone: Antigen unknown.

The assay was immunoSEQ multiplex PCR, and TCRdb's table has in-frame clones only and misses some. The data contain 65,000 to 80,000 clones, 65% to 85% of them singletons. The CDR3 loop spans 16 amino acids. Germline lookup yields CDR1 SGHTA and CDR2 FQGNSA. V trimming: 3 bases; J trimming: 3 bases; junction bases outside the gene matches: 7. This TCR came from a female donor at least 60 years old with stage I lung adenocarcinoma. The sequencing here drew on peripheral blood, taken before any cancer treatment. The chain joins TRBV7-2 to TRBJ1-5; 8 bases agree with TRBD1. The CDR3 is CASSFGQGSFNQPQHF. CDR3 DNA sequence: TGTGCCAGCAGCTTTGGACAGGGTAGTTTCAATCAGCCCCAGCATTTT.